Given below is one T cell receptor (beta chain) in context. This CDR3 is 14 amino acids long. Germline assignment: CDR1 SGHRS and CDR2 YFSETQ. V shed 5 bases and J shed 5 bases, with 17 bases lying between them. This sample is part of a study of shared clonotypes between healthy human individuals. In the authors' workflow: ImmunoSEQ yielded junction-only sequences lacking quality scores, so filtering differed. The table came from immunoSEQ multiplex PCR; TCRdb's copy has only in-frame clones and leaves some out. Clone size and the V and J calls come from that table; the DNA yielded D and trimming. The sample has more than 850,000 clones; approximately 80% are singletons. Every contributor of samples was a Caucasian grown-up residing in Nashville, Tennessee.

Sequencing was carried out using memory CD4+ T cells from PBMCs. This sample's subset: CD45RA-negative fraction. This sequence joins TRBV5-1 and TRBJ2-7, with unresolved D. The receptor comes from a man between 18 and 29 years old in good health. Some clones in this sample may be carry-over from other donors' samples. This chain's CDR3 is CASRWEGNVHEQYF. The CDR3 DNA reads TGCGCCAGCAGGTGGGAAGGGAACGTCCACGAGCAGTACTTC.